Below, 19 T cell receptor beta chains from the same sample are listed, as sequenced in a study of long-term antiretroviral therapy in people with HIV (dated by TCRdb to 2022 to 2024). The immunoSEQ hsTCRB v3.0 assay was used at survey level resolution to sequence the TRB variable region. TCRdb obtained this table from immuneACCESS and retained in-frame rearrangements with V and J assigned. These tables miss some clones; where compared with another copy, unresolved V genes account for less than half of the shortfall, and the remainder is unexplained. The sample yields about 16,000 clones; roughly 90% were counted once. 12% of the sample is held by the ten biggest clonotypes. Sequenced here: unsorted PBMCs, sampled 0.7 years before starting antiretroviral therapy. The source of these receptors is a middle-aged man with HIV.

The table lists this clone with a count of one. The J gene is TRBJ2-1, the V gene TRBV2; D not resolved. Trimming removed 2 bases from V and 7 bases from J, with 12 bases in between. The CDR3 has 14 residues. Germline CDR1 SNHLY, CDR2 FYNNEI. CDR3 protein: CASSESVSANEQFF. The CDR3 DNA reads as TGTGCCAGCAGTGAATCGGTTTCCGCGAATGAGCAGTTCTTC.

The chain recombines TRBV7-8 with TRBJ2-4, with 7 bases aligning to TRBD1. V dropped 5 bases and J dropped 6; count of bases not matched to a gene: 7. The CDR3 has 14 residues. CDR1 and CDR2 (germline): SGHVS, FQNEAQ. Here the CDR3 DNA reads TGTGCCAGCAGCCCCCAGACAGGGCCAAACATTCAGTACTTC. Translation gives CASSPQTGPNIQYF.

The DNA of the CDR3 is TGTGCCTGGAGTAGAGTGACAGGGGATGGCTACACCTTC. Its translation is CAWSRVTGDGYTF. The chain couples TRBV30 to TRBJ1-2; 8 nucleotides line up with TRBD1. The V gene's germline CDR1 is GTSNPN and CDR2 SVGIG (reference sequence). The CDR3 extends over 13 amino acids. Trimming removed 2 bases from V and 6 bases from J; junction bases left unmatched: 5.

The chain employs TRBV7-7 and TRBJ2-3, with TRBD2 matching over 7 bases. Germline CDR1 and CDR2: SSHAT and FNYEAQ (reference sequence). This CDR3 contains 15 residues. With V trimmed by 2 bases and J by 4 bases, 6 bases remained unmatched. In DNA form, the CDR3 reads TGTGCCAGCAGCTTAAACGCGGGAGCTTCAGATACGCAGTATTTT. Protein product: CASSLNAGASDTQYF.

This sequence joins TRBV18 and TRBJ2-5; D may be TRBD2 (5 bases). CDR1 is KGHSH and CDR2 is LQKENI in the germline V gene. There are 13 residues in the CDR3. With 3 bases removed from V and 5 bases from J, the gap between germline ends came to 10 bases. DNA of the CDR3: TGTGCCAGCTCACCGCTAGCATTGGAGACCCAGTACTTC. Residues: CASSPLALETQYF.

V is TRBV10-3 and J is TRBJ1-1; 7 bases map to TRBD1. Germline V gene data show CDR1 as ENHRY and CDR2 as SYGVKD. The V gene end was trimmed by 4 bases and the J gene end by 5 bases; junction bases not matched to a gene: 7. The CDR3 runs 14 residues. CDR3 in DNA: TGTGCCATCAGTGCGACAGGGTTGCGAACTGAAGCTTTCTTT. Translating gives CAISATGLRTEAFF.

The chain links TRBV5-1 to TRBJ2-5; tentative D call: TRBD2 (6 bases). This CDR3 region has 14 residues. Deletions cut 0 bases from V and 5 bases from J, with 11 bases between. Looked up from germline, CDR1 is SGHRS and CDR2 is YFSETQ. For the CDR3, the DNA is TGCGCCAGCAGCTTGGCATCGGGGGTTGAGACCCAGTACTTC. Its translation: CASSLASGVETQYF.

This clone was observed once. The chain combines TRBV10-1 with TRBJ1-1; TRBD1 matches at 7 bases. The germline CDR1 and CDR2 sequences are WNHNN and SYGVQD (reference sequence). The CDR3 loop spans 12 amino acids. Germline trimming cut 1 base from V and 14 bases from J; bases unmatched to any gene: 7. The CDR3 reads CASSEFGTAQFF. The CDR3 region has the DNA TGCGCCAGCAGTGAGTTTGGGACAGCGCAGTTCTTT.

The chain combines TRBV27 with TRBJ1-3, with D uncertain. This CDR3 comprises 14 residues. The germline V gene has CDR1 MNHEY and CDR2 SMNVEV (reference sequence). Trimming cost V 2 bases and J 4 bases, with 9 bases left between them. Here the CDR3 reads CASSLKGDGNTIYF. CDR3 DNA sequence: TGTGCCAGCAGTTTAAAAGGAGACGGAAACACCATATATTTT.

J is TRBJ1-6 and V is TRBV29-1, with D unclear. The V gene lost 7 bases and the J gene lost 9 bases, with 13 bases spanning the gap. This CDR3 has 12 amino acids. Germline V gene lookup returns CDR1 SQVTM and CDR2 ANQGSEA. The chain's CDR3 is CSAGEEASPLHF. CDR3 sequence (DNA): TGCAGCGCAGGAGAGGAAGCTTCACCCCTCCACTTT.

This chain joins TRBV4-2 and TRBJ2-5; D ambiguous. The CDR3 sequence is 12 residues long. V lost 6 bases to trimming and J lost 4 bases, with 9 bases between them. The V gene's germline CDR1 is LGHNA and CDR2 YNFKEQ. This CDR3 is CASRGMRETQYF. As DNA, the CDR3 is TGTGCCAGCAGAGGAATGAGAGAGACCCAGTACTTC.

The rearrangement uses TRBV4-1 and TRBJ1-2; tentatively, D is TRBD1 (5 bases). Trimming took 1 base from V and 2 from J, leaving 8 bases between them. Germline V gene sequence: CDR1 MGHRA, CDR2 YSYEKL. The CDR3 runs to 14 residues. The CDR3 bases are TGCGCCAGCAGCCAAGGGGGCAGCAACTATGGCTACACCTTC. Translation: CASSQGGSNYGYTF.

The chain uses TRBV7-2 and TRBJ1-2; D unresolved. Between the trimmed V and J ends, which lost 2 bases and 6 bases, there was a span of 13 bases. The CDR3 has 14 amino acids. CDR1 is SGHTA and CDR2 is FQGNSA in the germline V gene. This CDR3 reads CASSLIYKGNGYTF. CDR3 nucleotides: TGTGCCAGCAGCTTAATTTACAAAGGGAATGGCTACACCTTC.

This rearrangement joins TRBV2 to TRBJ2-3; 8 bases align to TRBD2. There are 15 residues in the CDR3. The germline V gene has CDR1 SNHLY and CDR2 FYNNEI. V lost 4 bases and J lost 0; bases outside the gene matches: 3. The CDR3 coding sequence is TGTGCCAGCAGTGGACTAGCGTTAAGCACAGATACGCAGTATTTT. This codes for CASSGLALSTDTQYF.

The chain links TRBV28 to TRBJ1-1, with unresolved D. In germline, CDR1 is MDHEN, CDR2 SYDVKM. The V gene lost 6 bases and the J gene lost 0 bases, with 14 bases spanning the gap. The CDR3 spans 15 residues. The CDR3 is CASSPIRVLNTEAFF. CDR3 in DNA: TGTGCCAGCAGCCCCATCCGGGTGCTGAACACTGAAGCTTTCTTT. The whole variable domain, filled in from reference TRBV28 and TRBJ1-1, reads DVKVTQSSRYLVKRTGEKVFLECVQDMDHENMFWYRQDPGLGLRLIYFSYDVKMKEKGDIPEGYSVSREKKERFSLILESASTNQTSMYLCASSPIRVLNTEAFFGQGTRLTVV.

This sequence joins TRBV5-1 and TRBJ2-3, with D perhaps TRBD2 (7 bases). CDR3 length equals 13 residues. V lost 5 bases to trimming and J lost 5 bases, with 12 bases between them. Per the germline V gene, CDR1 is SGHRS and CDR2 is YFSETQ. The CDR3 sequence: CASSHREGDTQYF. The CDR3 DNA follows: TGCGCCAGCAGTCACAGGGAGGGAGATACGCAGTATTTT.

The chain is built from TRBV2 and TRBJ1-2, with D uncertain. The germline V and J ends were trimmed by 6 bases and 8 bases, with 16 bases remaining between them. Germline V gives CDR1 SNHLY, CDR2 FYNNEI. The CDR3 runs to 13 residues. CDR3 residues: CASRQPRTGGYTF. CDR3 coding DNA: TGTGCCAGCAGACAACCTAGAACCGGAGGCTACACCTTC.

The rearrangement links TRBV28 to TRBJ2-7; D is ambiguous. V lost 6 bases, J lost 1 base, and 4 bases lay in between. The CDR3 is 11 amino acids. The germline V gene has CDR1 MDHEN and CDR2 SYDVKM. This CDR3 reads CASRLSYEQYF. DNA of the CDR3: TGTGCCAGCAGACTATCCTACGAGCAGTACTTC.

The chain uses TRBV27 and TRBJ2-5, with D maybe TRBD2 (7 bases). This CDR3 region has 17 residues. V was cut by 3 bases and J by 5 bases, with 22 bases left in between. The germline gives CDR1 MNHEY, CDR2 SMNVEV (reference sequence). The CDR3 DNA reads TGTGCCAGCAGTTTTTCCGGCCTCAAGGGGGGGGCGGAGACCCAGTACTTC. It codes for CASSFSGLKGGAETQYF.